A single sample gave rise to the 13 T cell receptor beta chains below, sequenced in a study of human T cells and chemical hapten exposure. Time point of the sample: patch test 1, 2 weeks after DPC sensitization. The treatment is: therapeutic diphenylcyclopropenone sensitization with weekly scalp DPC. Blood, whole and unfractionated, served as the source for total RNA extraction. TCRdb re-analysed the RACE reads in MiXCR, keeping a single row per CDR3 protein. The sample has fewer than 50,000 distinct CDR3 sequences; over 3.5% are singletons. The specimen was whole blood, collected in connection with sensitization to the hapten diphenylcyclopropenone (DPC). Source of these receptors: a man aged 45-65 years with alopecia areata. Some clones in this sample may be carry-over from other donors' samples.

This clonotype was observed at least ten times. This rearrangement joins TRBV5-6 to TRBJ2-4; 7 bases match TRBD1. V was clipped by 4 bases and J by 2 bases; unmatched bases: 6. In germline, CDR1 is SGHDT, CDR2 YYEEEE. The CDR3 consists of 15 residues. The DNA of the CDR3 is TGTGCCAGCAGCGTCTACAGGGGTACCAAAAACATTCAGTACTTC. This gives the protein CASSVYRGTKNIQYF.

This chain connects TRBV27 to TRBJ1-4; 7 bases line up with TRBD1. V trimming: 4 bases; J trimming: 3 bases; junction bases outside the gene matches: 5. The germline CDR1 and CDR2 sequences are MNHEY and SMNVEV (reference sequence). The CDR3 spans 15 residues. Written as DNA, the CDR3 is TGTGCCAGCAGTTCAGGGGGGGAGGCTAATGAAAAACTGTTTTTT. This codes for CASSSGGEANEKLFF.

This clonotype was recorded many times. The rearrangement links TRBV2 to TRBJ2-6, with D perhaps TRBD1 or TRBD2 (5 bases each). Germline loops: CDR1 SNHLY, CDR2 FYNNEI. Trimming removed 6 bases at V and 0 bases at J, with 15 bases between. The CDR3 length is 17 residues. CDR3 sequence reads: CASSWRTTRSGANVLTF. In DNA, the CDR3 is TGTGCCAGCAGCTGGAGGACAACCCGCTCTGGGGCCAACGTCCTGACTTTC.

This clonotype was detected ten times or more. This rearrangement joins TRBV13 to TRBJ2-5; D not resolved. Germline V gene lookup returns CDR1 PRHDT and CDR2 FYEKMQ (reference sequence). This CDR3 contains 13 residues. V gave up 5 bases and J gave up 5 bases, with 12 bases separating them. CDR3 DNA sequence: TGTGCCAGCAGCATCCTAGTAGGTGAGACCCAGTACTTC. Translating gives CASSILVGETQYF. Looking up the rest from reference TRBV13 and TRBJ2-5 gives the full variable domain: AAGVIQSPRHLIKEKRETATLKCYPIPRHDTVYWYQQGPGQDPQFLISFYEKMQSDKGSIPDRFSAQQFSDYHSELNMSSLELGDSALYFCASSILVGETQYFGPGTRLLVL.

This clonotype has ten or more counts. The chain joins TRBV3-1 to TRBJ2-2; tentative D call: TRBD1 (5 bases). The V end was cut by 4 bases, the J end by 8 bases, with 14 bases between. This CDR3 region has 14 residues. Germline CDR1 LGHDT, CDR2 YNNKEL (reference sequence). In nucleotides, the CDR3 is TGTGCCAGCAGCCCCATGACAGTAACGGGGGAGCTGTTTTTT. Encoded protein: CASSPMTVTGELFF.

This clonotype was seen at least ten times. The CDR3 loop reads CASSHGVRGEAFF. The CDR3 bases are TGTGCCAGCAGCCACGGCGTCAGGGGTGAAGCTTTCTTT. J is TRBJ1-1 and V is TRBV3-1, with D possibly TRBD1 on 6 matching bases. The germline V and J ends were trimmed by 3 bases and 7 bases, with 12 bases remaining between them. Germline CDR1 and CDR2: LGHDT and YNNKEL (reference sequence). The CDR3 sequence is 13 residues long.

At least ten counts were recorded for this clonotype. This chain connects TRBV5-4 to TRBJ2-7, with 9 bases lining up with TRBD1. J gave up 3 bases and V 5 bases, and 6 bases lay outside the gene matches. CDR3 length: 14 amino acids. Germline CDR1 and CDR2: SGHNT and YYREEE (reference sequence). The chain's CDR3 is CASRKGQGGYEQYF. CDR3 sequence (DNA): TGTGCCAGCAGAAAGGGACAGGGAGGCTACGAGCAGTACTTC.

The sample holds many counts of this clonotype. The rearrangement links TRBV7-2 to TRBJ2-3; TRBD2 aligns across 11 bases. The CDR3 contains 18 residues. Looked up from germline, CDR1 is SGHTA and CDR2 is FQGNSA. V trimming: 4 bases; J trimming: 2 bases; junction bases outside the gene matches: 11. The CDR3 is CASSSPRTSGRPTDTQYF. DNA of the CDR3: TGTGCCAGCAGCTCGCCCCGGACTAGCGGGCGACCCACAGATACGCAGTATTTT.

This clonotype has at least ten counts. The J gene is TRBJ1-2, the V gene TRBV10-3; 7 bases are shared with TRBD1. Germline V CDR1 and CDR2: ENHRY, SYGVKD. This CDR3 is built from 15 residues. V shed 3 bases, J shed 6 bases, and the junction held 10 bases outside the gene matches. The DNA for the CDR3 is TGTGCCATCAGTGACCGACAGGGAGAACTTCATGGCTACACCTTC. This sequence encodes CAISDRQGELHGYTF.

This clonotype was found many times. The chain links TRBV4-1 to TRBJ1-4, with 8 bases matching TRBD1. The trim removed 0 bases at V and 5 bases at J, leaving 5 bases unmatched. Germline assignment: CDR1 MGHRA and CDR2 YSYEKL. CDR3 size: 16 residues. The CDR3 DNA follows: TGCGCCAGCAGCCAAGAGGACAGGGCATTAAATGAAAAACTGTTTTTT. Translating it yields CASSQEDRALNEKLFF.

This chain connects TRBV27 to TRBJ2-4; maybe TRBD1 (6 bases). The V gene lost 0 bases and the J gene lost 3 bases, with 12 bases spanning the gap. The germline V gene encodes CDR1 MNHEY and CDR2 SMNVEV (reference sequence). The CDR3 is 16 amino acids. As DNA, the CDR3 is TGTGCCAGCAGTTTATCGGTGGGGGCTGGCAAAAACATTCAGTACTTC. It translates to CASSLSVGAGKNIQYF.

This clonotype occurred many times. The genes are TRBV20-1 and TRBJ2-7; the D gene is possibly TRBD1 (6 bases). The germline gives CDR1 DFQATT, CDR2 SNEGSKA (reference sequence). Trimming took 3 bases from V and 0 from J, leaving 24 bases between them. This CDR3 contains 18 residues. This chain's CDR3 is CSASQGAGTPYSSYEQYF. The CDR3 DNA reads TGCAGTGCTAGTCAAGGGGCCGGGACACCGTATAGCTCCTACGAGCAGTACTTC.

This clonotype occurred many times. The chain is built from TRBV20-1 and TRBJ1-1; 9 bases agree with TRBD1. Trimming cost V 0 bases and J 1 base; bases outside gene matches: 6. The CDR3 runs to 16 residues. Germline assignment: CDR1 DFQATT and CDR2 SNEGSKA (reference sequence). The chain's CDR3 is CSARDLMGQGNTEAFF. CDR3 DNA sequence: TGCAGTGCTAGAGACCTGATGGGACAGGGGAACACTGAAGCTTTCTTT.